Each of the 28 T cell receptor beta chains below was sequenced from the same sample in a study of blood T cell repertoires in COVID-19. Here immunoSEQ multiplex PCR was the method, and the copy in TCRdb shows in-frame clones only, minus some. The table records under 300,000 clones, roughly 85% of them present only once. The sequencing input was peripheral blood. These receptors were obtained from a woman in her late teens or twenties with acute or convalescent COVID-19.

This clone has a single count. V usage is TRBV19 and J usage is TRBJ2-5; D is unclear. With 5 bases removed from V and 2 bases from J, the gap between germline ends came to 15 bases. Looked up from germline, CDR1 is LNHDA and CDR2 is SQIVND (reference sequence). The CDR3 sequence is 15 residues long. The CDR3 loop reads CASSRVAYTQETQYF. The CDR3 DNA reads as TGTGCCAGTAGTCGAGTAGCTTACACTCAAGAGACCCAGTACTTC.

The chain links TRBV14 to TRBJ1-2, with TRBD1 matching over 8 bases. V shed 3 bases and J 4 bases; nucleotides not matched to a gene: 10. The CDR3 is 16 residues long. Germline-derived CDR1 and CDR2 are SGHDN and FVKESK. The CDR3 loop reads CASSQGTGLFLYGYTF. The CDR3 nucleotides read TGTGCCAGCAGCCAGGGGACAGGCTTATTTCTCTATGGCTACACCTTC. The variable domain in full, completed from reference TRBV14 and TRBJ1-2, reads EAGVTQFPSHSVIEKGQTVTLRCDPISGHDNLYWYRRVMGKEIKFLLHFVKESKQDESGMPNNRFLAERTGGTYSTLKVQPAELEDSGVYFCASSQGTGLFLYGYTFGSGTRLTVV.

V gene TRBV19 combines with J gene TRBJ1-2, with TRBD1 identical over 10 bases. V lost 6 bases and J lost 1; bases outside the gene matches: 8. CDR3 size: 16 residues. The V gene's germline CDR1 is LNHDA and CDR2 SQIVND (reference sequence). CDR3 DNA sequence: TGTGCCAGTAGGGGGACCGGGACAGGGGTTAACTATGGCTACACCTTC. As protein: CASRGTGTGVNYGYTF.

The gene calls are TRBV19 and TRBJ2-1; 7 nucleotides match TRBD1. The CDR3 covers 17 residues. Looked up from germline, CDR1 is LNHDA and CDR2 is SQIVND (reference sequence). The junction had 8 bases not matched to a gene; V was cut back by 3 bases and J by 0 bases. The CDR3 bases are TGTGCCAGTAGTATGACAGGGTTCAGGAGCTCCTACAATGAGCAGTTCTTC. This encodes CASSMTGFRSSYNEQFF. Together with reference TRBV19 and TRBJ2-1, the CDR3 gives the full variable domain: DGGITQSPKYLFRKEGQNVTLSCEQNLNHDAMYWYRQDPGQGLRLIYYSQIVNDFQKGDIAEGYSVSREKKESFPLTVTSAQKNPTAFYLCASSMTGFRSSYNEQFFGPGTRLTVL.

The V and J genes are TRBV14 and TRBJ2-7; 7 bases are shared with TRBD1. V lost 3 bases and J lost 2; bases outside the gene matches: 4. There are 14 residues in the CDR3. Looked up from germline, CDR1 is SGHDN and CDR2 is FVKESK. CDR3 sequence (DNA): TGTGCCAGCAGCCACAGGGGGTCTCCCTACGAGCAGTACTTC. It encodes CASSHRGSPYEQYF.

In its sample, this clone was seen once. The chain employs TRBV5-1 and TRBJ2-1; TRBD2 matches 11 bases. Looked up from germline, CDR1 is SGHRS and CDR2 is YFSETQ. The CDR3 extends over 15 amino acids. V shed 4 bases and J 8 bases; nucleotides not matched to a gene: 8. The CDR3 DNA is TGCGCCAGCAGCCATAGCGGGAGGGCCCCCCATGAGCAGTTCTTC. Translated, it gives CASSHSGRAPHEQFF.

The chain links TRBV7-2 to TRBJ1-3; TRBD1 matches at 8 bases. The CDR3 runs 16 residues. Looked up from germline, CDR1 is SGHTA and CDR2 is FQGNSA. V lost 6 bases and J lost 3; bases outside the gene matches: 10. The CDR3 is CASRTGVETFGNTIYF. The DNA for the CDR3 is TGTGCCAGCAGGACAGGGGTCGAGACTTTTGGAAACACCATATATTTT.

The chain combines TRBV3-1 (or the pseudogene TRBV3-2) with TRBJ2-7; 10 bases agree with TRBD2. This CDR3 region has 14 residues. J gave up 5 bases and V 4 bases, and 5 bases lay outside the gene matches. Germline V lookup: CDR1 LGHDT, CDR2 YNNKEL (reference sequence). CDR3 residues: CASSLTAGGDEQYF. The CDR3 DNA sequence: TGTGCCAGCAGCCTCACAGCGGGAGGGGACGAGCAGTACTTC.

This clone turned up a few times. This rearrangement joins TRBV4-3 to TRBJ1-1, with 7 bases identical to TRBD1. The CDR3 is 16 residues long. Germline V gene sequence: CDR1 LGHNA, CDR2 YSLEER. V dropped 1 base and J dropped 0; count of bases not matched to a gene: 5. The CDR3 here is CASSQGTGDMNTEAFF. Here the CDR3 DNA reads TGCGCCAGCAGCCAAGGCACAGGGGATATGAACACTGAAGCTTTCTTT.

The rearrangement uses TRBV6-2 or TRBV6-3 and TRBJ2-3; 11 bases line up with TRBD2. Germline values: CDR1 MNHEY, CDR2 SVGEGT. The CDR3 covers 18 residues. Trimming took 4 bases from V and 2 from J; bases not matched to a gene: 11. CDR3: CASSSPGWTSGFTDTQYF. CDR3 sequence (DNA): TGTGCCAGCAGTTCTCCAGGGTGGACTAGCGGGTTCACAGATACGCAGTATTTT.

A single count supports this clone. The chain joins TRBV4-3 to TRBJ1-1, with D perhaps matching TRBD1 (6 bases). This CDR3 has 14 amino acids. The germline gives CDR1 LGHNA, CDR2 YSLEER. V was pared by 3 bases and J by 4 bases, with 12 bases between. The chain's CDR3 is CASSQGAGSTEAFF. The CDR3 region has the DNA TGCGCCAGCAGCCAGGGGGCAGGGTCCACTGAAGCTTTCTTT.

This clone was observed once. The V call is TRBV5-4, the J call TRBJ2-7; D might be TRBD1 (5 bases). The germline V gene encodes CDR1 SGHNT and CDR2 YYREEE (reference sequence). V shed 3 bases and J shed 2 bases, with 15 bases lying between them. This CDR3 region has 15 residues. CDR3 loop: CASSSRTGHTYEQYF. The DNA of the CDR3 is TGTGCCAGCAGCTCCAGAACCGGACATACCTACGAGCAGTACTTC.

V usage is TRBV19 and J usage is TRBJ2-1, with D tentatively TRBD1 (6 bases). The CDR3 consists of 14 residues. Between the trimmed V and J ends, which lost 6 bases and 7 bases, there was a span of 16 bases. CDR1 LNHDA and CDR2 SQIVND come from the germline V gene (reference sequence). The CDR3 reads CASRDTQGGNEQFF. As DNA, the CDR3 is TGTGCCAGTAGGGATACACAGGGCGGTAATGAGCAGTTCTTC.

This sequence joins TRBV6-5 and TRBJ2-2; 7 nucleotides match TRBD2. V lost 6 bases and J lost 4; bases outside the gene matches: 5. The CDR3 is made up of 14 amino acids. Germline loops: CDR1 MNHEY, CDR2 SVGAGI. Here the CDR3 DNA reads TGTGCCAGCAGCCTCGGGGGGAGCACCGGGGAGCTGTTTTTT. Its translation: CASSLGGSTGELFF.

V and J are TRBV7-8 and TRBJ2-1, with TRBD2 matching over 9 bases. This CDR3 spans 18 amino acids. Germline CDR1 and CDR2: SGHVS and FQNEAQ. V shed 3 bases, J shed 0 bases, and the junction held 9 bases outside the gene matches. This CDR3 reads CASSFRTSVLSSYNEQFF. CDR3 DNA sequence: TGTGCCAGCAGCTTTCGGACTAGCGTTTTAAGCTCCTACAATGAGCAGTTCTTC.

V usage is TRBV5-1 and J usage is TRBJ2-5; 8 nucleotides align to TRBD2. V lost 5 bases, J lost 1 base, and 4 bases stayed unmatched. CDR3 length: 14 residues. Germline lookup yields CDR1 SGHRS and CDR2 YFSETQ. In nucleotides, the CDR3 is TGCGCCAGCAGGACTAGCGTAACCCAAGAGACCCAGTACTTC. Translating it yields CASRTSVTQETQYF.

The gene calls are TRBV4-3 and TRBJ2-1; TRBD2 matches 10 bases. CDR1 is LGHNA and CDR2 is YSLEER in the germline V gene. The length of the CDR3 is 19 residues. After removal of 0 bases from V and 8 bases from J, the junction contained 16 bases not matched to a gene. As DNA, the CDR3 is TGCGCCAGCAGCCAAGATCGGTTGATCGGGCTAGCGGGAGACCATGAGCAGTTCTTC. Translation gives CASSQDRLIGLAGDHEQFF.

The gene calls are TRBV4-1 and TRBJ2-5, with 8 bases matching TRBD1. Germline loops: CDR1 MGHRA, CDR2 YSYEKL. The CDR3 length is 16 residues. The junction had 9 bases not matched to a gene; V was cut back by 1 base and J by 5 bases. CDR3 sequence (DNA): TGCGCCAGCAGCCAAGGGGTGACAGGGGCTTCGGAGACCCAGTACTTC. Translated, it gives CASSQGVTGASETQYF.

CDR3 sequence reads: CASSTQGANTGELFF. As DNA, the CDR3 is TGTGCCAGTAGCACTCAGGGGGCGAACACCGGGGAGCTGTTTTTT. The V and J genes are TRBV19 and TRBJ2-2; 7 bases are a match to TRBD1. This CDR3 has 15 residues. CDR1 is LNHDA, CDR2 SQIVND, per germline (reference sequence). J lost 0 bases, V lost 6 bases, and 4 bases had no gene match.

The chain couples TRBV28 to TRBJ1-6, with D maybe TRBD1 (6 bases). V dropped 0 bases and J dropped 9 bases, with 15 bases sitting between them. The CDR3 covers 16 residues. Germline V CDR1 and CDR2: MDHEN, SYDVKM. CDR3 protein: CASSLWGWDKGSPLHF. The CDR3 coding sequence is TGTGCCAGCAGTTTATGGGGGTGGGACAAGGGTTCACCCCTCCACTTT.

This sequence joins TRBV6-5 and TRBJ2-1, with 7 bases aligning to TRBD2. Looked up from germline, CDR1 is MNHEY and CDR2 is SVGAGI. Trimming removed 6 bases from V and 6 bases from J; junction bases left unmatched: 5. The CDR3 sequence is 13 residues long. The CDR3 nucleotides read TGTGCCAGCAGGCCAGCGGGGCTCAATGAGCAGTTCTTC. Translating gives CASRPAGLNEQFF.

This clone appeared once. V and J are TRBV25-1 and TRBJ1-1; possibly TRBD1 for D (5 bases). Trimming took off 0 bases at V and 1 base at J, with 6 bases between the two ends. The CDR3 contains 14 residues. CDR1 and CDR2 (germline): MGHDK, SYGVNS. The CDR3 DNA is TGTGCCAGCAGTGAATACAGGGCGAACACTGAAGCTTTCTTT. This gives the protein CASSEYRANTEAFF.

The chain has TRBV2 and TRBJ2-2, with D perhaps matching TRBD2 (5 bases). CDR3 length equals 13 residues. Germline V gene sequence: CDR1 SNHLY, CDR2 FYNNEI. Trimming removed 5 bases at V and 1 base at J, with 5 bases between. The CDR3 loop is CASSRENTGELFF. The CDR3 coding sequence is TGTGCCAGCAGTCGGGAGAACACCGGGGAGCTGTTTTTT.

V is TRBV28 and J is TRBJ1-1; possible D gene TRBD1, 5 bases. The germline V gene encodes CDR1 MDHEN and CDR2 SYDVKM. V lost 5 bases to trimming and J lost 4 bases, with 17 bases between them. The CDR3 is made up of 15 amino acids. CDR3: CASSGAGVDVTEAFF. The DNA for the CDR3 is TGTGCCAGCAGTGGGGCGGGAGTTGATGTCACTGAAGCTTTCTTT.

V is TRBV6-5 and J is TRBJ1-1; 9 bases map to TRBD1. Per the germline V gene, CDR1 is MNHEY and CDR2 is SVGAGI. Losses at the gene ends were 3 bases for V and 4 bases for J; bases not matched to a gene: 6. The CDR3 consists of 15 residues. Here the CDR3 DNA reads TGTGCCAGCAGTTATGGGGACAGGGTCGTCACTGAAGCTTTCTTT. As protein: CASSYGDRVVTEAFF.

This clone was recorded a few times. The chain carries TRBV5-1 and TRBJ2-1, with 8 positions matching TRBD2. CDR3 length: 15 residues. Germline trimming cut 0 bases from V and 5 bases from J; bases unmatched to any gene: 4. CDR1 and CDR2 from the germline V gene are SGHRS and YFSETQ. The CDR3 region has the DNA TGCGCCAGCAGCTTGGTACTAGCGGTCAACAATGAGCAGTTCTTC. Amino acids: CASSLVLAVNNEQFF.

This chain joins TRBV4-3 and TRBJ1-1; TRBD1 aligns across 9 bases. Germline CDR1 and CDR2: LGHNA and YSLEER. This CDR3 is 17 amino acids long. Trimming cost V 3 bases and J 4 bases; bases outside gene matches: 12. DNA for the CDR3: TGCGCCAGCAGCCAGAGACTTACAGGGGGCAGTTCCACTGAAGCTTTCTTT. As protein: CASSQRLTGGSSTEAFF.

The table lists this clone with a few counts. The chain uses TRBV9 and TRBJ2-1, with 7 nucleotides matching TRBD2. The J segment lost 2 bases and the V segment lost 0 bases, leaving 2 bases of the junction unmatched. The CDR3 runs 15 residues. CDR1 SGDLS and CDR2 YYNGEE come from the germline V gene. CDR3 nucleotides: TGTGCCAGCAGCGTAGGACTAGCTCCCTACAATGAGCAGTTCTTC. It encodes CASSVGLAPYNEQFF.